This T cell receptor beta chain is from a study of Graves' ophthalmopathy and Graves' hyperthyroidism. Study findings and constraints: For separating ophthalmopathy from stable hyperthyroidism, a 13-signature model gave around 86% sensitivity and 65% to 82% specificity.

PBMCs had their origin in fresh peripheral blood (about 10 ml). Many counts were recorded for this clonotype. The antigen is not known. CDR3 regions of TCR beta were amplified from RNA transcripts. Second-round multiplex PCR came after first-round RT-PCR with HTBI primers. TCRdb passed the multiplex PCR reads through MiXCR, listing each CDR3 protein once. This table holds 200,000 to 250,000 distinct CDR3 sequences, approximately 42% found once. This clonotype was obtained from an adult man with Graves' ophthalmopathy. Source material: peripheral blood.

The CDR3 DNA reads as TGCAGTGCTATGGACAGGAAAAGTTATGGCTACACCTTC. Its translation: CSAMDRKSYGYTF. This chain connects TRBV20-1 to TRBJ1-2, with 7 bases identical to TRBD1. Trimming cost V 4 bases and J 5 bases; bases outside gene matches: 7. Germline lookup yields CDR1 DFQATT and CDR2 SNEGSKA (reference sequence). There are 13 residues in the CDR3.